A single sample gave rise to the 22 T cell receptor beta chains below, sequenced in a study of blood T cells in healthy people across ages. Primers used in a second PCR of roughly 6 to 12 cycles were a sample-barcoded 5' primer and a J-beta primer mix. MiXCR was run by TCRdb on the 5' RACE reads, yielding one entry per CDR3 protein. The profile shows about 1,600,000 distinct CDR3 sequences, 42% of them singletons. Sequences were obtained from blood. These receptors originate from a woman in her late teens or twenties in good health.

V and J are TRBV7-3 and TRBJ2-4, with D possibly being TRBD1 (6 bases). The V and J ends lost 0 bases and 4 bases respectively, with 10 bases between them. The germline CDR1 and CDR2 sequences are SGHTA and FQGTGA. CDR3 size: 15 residues. The CDR3 sequence is CASSLTAQGKNIQYF. The CDR3 DNA reads as TGTGCCAGCAGCTTAACGGCTCAGGGGAAAAACATTCAGTACTTC.

CDR3 bases: TGTGCCAGCAGGAGTACCCCGAGCTCCTACGAGCAGTACTTC. It encodes CASRSTPSSYEQYF. This sequence joins TRBV6-1 and TRBJ2-7, with D uncertain. Trimming removed 6 bases at V and 0 bases at J, with 12 bases between. This CDR3 region has 14 residues. Germline V gives CDR1 MNHNS, CDR2 SASEGT.

This clonotype occurred many times. CDR3 DNA sequence: TGTGCCATGAACCGGGACAGTAGCTCCTACGAGCAGTACTTC. Amino acids: CAMNRDSSSYEQYF. V and J are TRBV10-3 and TRBJ2-7, with TRBD1 matching over 7 bases. Per germline, CDR1 ENHRY and CDR2 SYGVKD. V lost 9 bases, J lost 0 bases, and 8 bases stayed unmatched. The CDR3 covers 14 residues.

Of note for this clonotype: The junction departs from germline at one end; a sequencing error may be responsible. The genes are TRBV5-6 and TRBJ1-2; D is uncertain. CDR1 SGHDT and CDR2 YYEEEE come from the germline V gene. This CDR3 spans 15 amino acids. CDR3 sequence (DNA): TGTGCCAGCAGCTTGGCGGGCCTTCTCCACTATGGCCACACCTTC. It encodes CASSLAGLLHYGHTF.

The chain links TRBV4-1 to TRBJ2-1; the match to TRBD2 covers 13 bases. The J segment lost 7 bases and the V segment lost 2 bases, leaving 5 bases of the junction unmatched. Looked up from germline, CDR1 is MGHRA and CDR2 is YSYEKL. This CDR3 has 16 amino acids. CDR3 protein: CASSQPTSGRANEQFF. The CDR3 DNA reads as TGCGCCAGCAGCCAACCTACTAGCGGGAGGGCAAATGAGCAGTTCTTC.

In its sample, this clonotype was seen many times. The chain is built from TRBV7-8 and TRBJ1-4; no clear D. Germline V gives CDR1 SGHVS, CDR2 FQNEAQ. V dropped 3 bases and J dropped 6 bases, with 11 bases sitting between them. The CDR3 spans 14 residues. Here the CDR3 DNA reads TGTGCCAGCAGCTTCCGGGCCAGCCATGAAAAACTGTTTTTT. Its protein is CASSFRASHEKLFF.

This clonotype came up a few times. The gene calls are TRBV20-1 and TRBJ2-3; possibly TRBD2 for D (6 bases). V was trimmed by 0 bases and J by 0 bases, leaving 13 bases between them. The CDR3 loop spans 16 amino acids. CDR1 is DFQATT, CDR2 SNEGSKA, per germline (reference sequence). CDR3 nucleotide sequence: TGCAGTGCTAGAGATAGGCTAGCGACTAGCACAGATACGCAGTATTTT. This codes for CSARDRLATSTDTQYF.

A few counts support this clonotype. V gene TRBV2 combines with J gene TRBJ2-7; TRBD2 is a possible D gene (5 bases). Trimming took off 2 bases at V and 3 bases at J, with 17 bases between the two ends. The CDR3 is 16 amino acids. CDR1 and CDR2 from the germline V gene are SNHLY and FYNNEI. In DNA form, the CDR3 reads TGTGCCAGCAGTGAATCCCCGGCAGGAGGAATCTACGAGCAGTACTTC. This gives the protein CASSESPAGGIYEQYF. Full variable domain (outside the CDR3, taken from reference TRBV2 and TRBJ2-7): EPEVTQTPSHQVTQMGQEVILRCVPISNHLYFYWYRQILGQKVEFLVSFYNNEISEKSEIFDDQFSVERPDGSNFTLKIRSTKLEDSAMYFCASSESPAGGIYEQYFGPGTRLTVT.

This clonotype was observed a handful of times. The V call is TRBV3-1, the J call TRBJ2-5, with 11 bases lining up with TRBD2. After removal of 1 base from V and 0 bases from J, the junction contained 16 bases not matched to a gene. Per the germline V gene, CDR1 is LGHDT and CDR2 is YNNKEL (reference sequence). CDR3 length equals 21 residues. CDR3 residues: CASSQAPGCSGRAFHQETQYF. The CDR3, as DNA: TGTGCCAGCAGCCAAGCCCCTGGGTGTAGCGGGAGGGCTTTTCACCAAGAGACCCAGTACTTC.

This rearrangement joins TRBV7-8 to TRBJ2-5, with TRBD2 matching over 8 bases. The CDR3 extends over 17 amino acids. The V gene end was trimmed by 3 bases and the J gene end by 5 bases; junction bases not matched to a gene: 14. Germline assignment: CDR1 SGHVS and CDR2 FQNEAQ. CDR3 nucleotides: TGTGCCAGCAGCTTTCGGGGGGGAGCGGGTATGTTGGAGACCCAGTACTTC. It specifies CASSFRGGAGMLETQYF.

Only a few counts were recorded for this clonotype. The rearrangement uses TRBV12-3 or TRBV12-4 and TRBJ2-4; perhaps TRBD1 as D (6 bases). The CDR3 is 13 residues long. The V end was cut by 6 bases, the J end by 8 bases, with 14 bases between. This chain's CDR3 is CASRQDRLDIQYF. CDR3 coding DNA: TGTGCCAGCAGACAAGACAGGTTGGACATTCAGTACTTC.

The chain combines TRBV29-1 with TRBJ2-7, with 8 bases fitting TRBD1. V gave up 7 bases and J gave up 5 bases; unmatched junction bases: 4. CDR3 size: 11 residues. The germline CDR1 and CDR2 sequences are SQVTM and ANQGSEA. The CDR3 nucleotides read TGCAGCGGCGACAGGGGCCACGAGCAGTACTTC. It specifies CSGDRGHEQYF.

This chain links TRBV4-1 with TRBJ2-5, with a tentative D call TRBD2 (6 bases). Near its end, the DNA agrees better with TRBJ2-7, so the J call may be wrong. The CDR3 has 14 residues. The germline V gene encodes CDR1 MGHRA and CDR2 YSYEKL. The CDR3 sequence is CASSQEAGSPEQYF. Here the CDR3 DNA reads TGCGCCAGCAGCCAAGAGGCCGGGAGTCCCGAGCAGTACTTC.

J is TRBJ2-5 and V is TRBV11-2; 12 bases are a match to TRBD2. V lost 4 bases to trimming and J lost 4 bases; unmatched junction nucleotides: 7. This CDR3 has 16 residues. The germline CDR1 and CDR2 sequences are SGHAT and FQNNGV. The DNA for the CDR3 is TGTGCCAGCAGCTCTGGACTAGCGGGGATTGGAGAGACCCAGTACTTC. This codes for CASSSGLAGIGETQYF.

The chain couples TRBV6-2 or TRBV6-3 to TRBJ1-2; 8 nucleotides align to TRBD1. Germline V gene sequence: CDR1 MNHEY, CDR2 SVGEGT. The CDR3 loop spans 15 amino acids. V shed 5 bases, J shed 5 bases, and the junction held 10 bases outside the gene matches. The CDR3 DNA follows: TGTGCCAGCAGTAACGACAGGGGATTTGGGTATGGCTACACCTTC. Its protein is CASSNDRGFGYGYTF.

This clonotype was observed a few times. The chain is built from TRBV28 and TRBJ2-3; the D gene is possibly TRBD1 (5 bases). Germline CDR1 and CDR2: MDHEN and SYDVKM. The CDR3 spans 13 residues. Trimming took off 11 bases at V and 2 bases at J, with 14 bases between the two ends. The CDR3 spells CAGSARVTDTQYF. CDR3 in DNA: TGTGCCGGTTCGGCCAGGGTCACAGATACGCAGTATTTT.

To note about this clonotype: This CDR3 is missing its conserved last phenylalanine or tryptophan, likely due to a read error. This rearrangement joins TRBV20-1 to TRBJ1-2; 8 nucleotides agree with TRBD1. V lost 0 bases and J lost 4; bases outside the gene matches: 7. This CDR3 is 15 amino acids long. Germline V lookup: CDR1 DFQATT, CDR2 SNEGSKA (reference sequence). The CDR3 sequence is CSAREGAGGSYGYTV. The CDR3 DNA follows: TGCAGTGCTAGAGAGGGCGCAGGGGGCTCCTATGGCTACACCGTC.

The chain employs TRBV12-3 or TRBV12-4 and TRBJ2-7; TRBD2 matches 11 bases. The CDR3 extends over 14 amino acids. The junction had 5 bases not matched to a gene; V was cut back by 7 bases and J by 3 bases. The CDR3 DNA follows: TGTGCCAGCACTTTGACTAGCGGGGTCTACGAGCAGTACTTC. Protein product: CASTLTSGVYEQYF.

The V and J genes are TRBV27 and TRBJ2-2, with D unclear. This CDR3 spans 15 amino acids. Germline V gene sequence: CDR1 MNHEY, CDR2 SMNVEV (reference sequence). Trimming shortened V by 5 bases and J by 6 bases, and 16 bases separated the two germline ends. The CDR3 loop reads CASSPTDGSSGELFF. CDR3 sequence (DNA): TGTGCCAGCAGTCCCACGGACGGGTCCTCCGGGGAGCTGTTTTTT.

The V and J genes are TRBV27 and TRBJ2-7; the match to TRBD1 covers 7 bases. The CDR3 consists of 15 residues. With V trimmed by 6 bases and J by 1 base, 9 bases remained unmatched. The germline CDR1 and CDR2 sequences are MNHEY and SMNVEV (reference sequence). The CDR3 sequence is CASSLQGMTSYEQYF. Written as DNA, the CDR3 is TGTGCCAGCAGCCTACAGGGGATGACTTCCTACGAGCAGTACTTC.

The rearrangement uses TRBV20-1 and TRBJ2-3; 11 bases line up with TRBD2. Looked up from germline, CDR1 is DFQATT and CDR2 is SNEGSKA (reference sequence). The CDR3 loop spans 16 amino acids. J lost 3 bases, V lost 3 bases, and 8 bases had no gene match. CDR3 residues: CSASPGTSGSTDTQYF. The CDR3 nucleotides read TGCAGTGCTAGCCCCGGGACTAGCGGTTCAACAGATACGCAGTATTTT.

This clonotype was counted between two and nine times. This sequence joins TRBV12-5 and TRBJ1-2; 9 bases agree with TRBD1. This CDR3 contains 13 residues. V lost 6 bases and J lost 5; bases outside the gene matches: 4. Germline V gene data show CDR1 as LGHNT and CDR2 as FRNRAP. The CDR3 sequence is CASGETGGYGYTF. CDR3 nucleotide sequence: TGTGCTAGTGGGGAGACAGGGGGGTATGGCTACACCTTC.